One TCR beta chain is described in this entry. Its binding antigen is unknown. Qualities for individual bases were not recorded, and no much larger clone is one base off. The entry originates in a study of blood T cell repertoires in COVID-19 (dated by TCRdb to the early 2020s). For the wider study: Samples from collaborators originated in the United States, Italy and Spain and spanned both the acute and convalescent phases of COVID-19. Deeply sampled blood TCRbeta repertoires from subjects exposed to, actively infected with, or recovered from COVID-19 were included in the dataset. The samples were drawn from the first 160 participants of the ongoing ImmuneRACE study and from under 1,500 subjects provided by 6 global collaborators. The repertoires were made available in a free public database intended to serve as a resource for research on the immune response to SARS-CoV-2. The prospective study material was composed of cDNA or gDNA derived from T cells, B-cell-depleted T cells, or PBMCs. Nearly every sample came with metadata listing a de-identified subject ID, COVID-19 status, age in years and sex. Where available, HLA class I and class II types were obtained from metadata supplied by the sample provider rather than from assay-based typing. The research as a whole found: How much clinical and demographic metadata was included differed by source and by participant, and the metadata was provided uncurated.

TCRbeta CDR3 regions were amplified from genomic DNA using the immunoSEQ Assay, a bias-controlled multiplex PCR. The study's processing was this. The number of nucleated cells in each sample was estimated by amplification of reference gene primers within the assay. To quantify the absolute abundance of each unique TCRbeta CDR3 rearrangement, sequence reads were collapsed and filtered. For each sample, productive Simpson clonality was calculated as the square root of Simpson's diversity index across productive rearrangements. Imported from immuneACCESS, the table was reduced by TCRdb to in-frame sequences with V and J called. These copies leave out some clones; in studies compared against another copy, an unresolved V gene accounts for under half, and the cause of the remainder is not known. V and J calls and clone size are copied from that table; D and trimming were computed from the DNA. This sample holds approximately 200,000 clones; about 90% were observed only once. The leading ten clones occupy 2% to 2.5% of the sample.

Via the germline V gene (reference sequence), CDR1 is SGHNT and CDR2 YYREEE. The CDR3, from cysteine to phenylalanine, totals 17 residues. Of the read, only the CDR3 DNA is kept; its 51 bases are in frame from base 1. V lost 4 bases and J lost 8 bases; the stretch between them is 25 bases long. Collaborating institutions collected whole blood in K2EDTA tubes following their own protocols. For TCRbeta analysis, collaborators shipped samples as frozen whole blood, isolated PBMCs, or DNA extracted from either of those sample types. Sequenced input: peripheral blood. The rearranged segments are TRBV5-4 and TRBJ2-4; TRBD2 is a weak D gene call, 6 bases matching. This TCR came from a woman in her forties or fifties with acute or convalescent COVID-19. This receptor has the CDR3 CASSVVYPGELEDIQYF. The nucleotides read TGTGCCAGCAGCGTGGTATATCCGGGGGAATTAGAGGACATTCAGTACTTC.